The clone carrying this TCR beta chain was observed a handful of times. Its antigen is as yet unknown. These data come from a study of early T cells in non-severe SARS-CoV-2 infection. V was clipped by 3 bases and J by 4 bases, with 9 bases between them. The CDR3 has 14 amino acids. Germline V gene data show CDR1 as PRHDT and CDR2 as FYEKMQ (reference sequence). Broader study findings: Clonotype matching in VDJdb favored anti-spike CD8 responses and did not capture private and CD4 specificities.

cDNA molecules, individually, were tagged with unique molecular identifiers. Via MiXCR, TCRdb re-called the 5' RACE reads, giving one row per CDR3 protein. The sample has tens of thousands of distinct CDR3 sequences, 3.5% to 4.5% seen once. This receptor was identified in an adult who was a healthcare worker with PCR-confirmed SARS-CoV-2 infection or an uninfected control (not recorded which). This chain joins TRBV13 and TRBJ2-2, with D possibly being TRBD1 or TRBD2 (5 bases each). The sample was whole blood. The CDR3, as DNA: TGTGCCAGCAGCTTCGGGACCGCCACCGGGGAGCTGTTTTTT. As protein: CASSFGTATGELFF.